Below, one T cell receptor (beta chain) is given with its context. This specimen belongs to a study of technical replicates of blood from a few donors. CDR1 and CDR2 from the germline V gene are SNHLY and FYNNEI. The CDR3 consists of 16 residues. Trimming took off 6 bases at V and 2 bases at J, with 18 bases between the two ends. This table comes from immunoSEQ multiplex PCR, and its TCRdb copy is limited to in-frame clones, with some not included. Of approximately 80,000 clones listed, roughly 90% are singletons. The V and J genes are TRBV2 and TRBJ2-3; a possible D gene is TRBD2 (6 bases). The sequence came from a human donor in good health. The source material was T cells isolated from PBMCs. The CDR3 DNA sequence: TGTGCCAGCAGGGGGCTACTGTCGGGAGCCACAGATACGCAGTATTTT. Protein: CASRGLLSGATDTQYF.